This passage covers 23 T cell receptor beta chains from one sample sequenced in a study of OX40 agonist ivuxolimab in advanced cancers. Sequencing was performed with immunoSEQ multiplex PCR; in TCRdb, only in-frame clones are kept and a portion is missing. This sample has tens of thousands of clones, with roughly 92% found just once. Sequences were derived from CD4+ or CD8+ T cells sorted from blood, sampled in a trial of the OX40 agonist ivuxolimab. These receptors originate from an adult with an advanced solid tumor such as melanoma, head and neck, liver or kidney cancer.

The V gene is TRBV2, the J gene TRBJ1-1; D possibly corresponds to TRBD1 (5 bases). The germline CDR1 and CDR2 sequences are SNHLY and FYNNEI. Trimming took 8 bases from V and 0 from J, leaving 10 bases between them. This CDR3 is 13 amino acids long. CDR3: CASRRDMNTEAFF. The CDR3 region has the DNA TGTGCCAGCCGCAGGGATATGAACACTGAAGCTTTCTTT.

The chain recombines TRBV7-6 with TRBJ2-2, with 8 bases lining up with TRBD2. The junction had 8 bases not matched to a gene; V was cut back by 5 bases and J by 3 bases. Germline lookup yields CDR1 SGHVS and CDR2 FNYEAQ. CDR3 length: 16 amino acids. Written as DNA, the CDR3 is TGTGCCAGCAGCCAAGCCCCACTAGCGGACACCGGGGAGCTGTTTTTT. This sequence encodes CASSQAPLADTGELFF. The full variable domain, in which reference TRBV7-6 and TRBJ2-2 provide the parts outside the CDR3, is GAGVSQSPRYKVTKRGQDVALRCDPISGHVSLYWYRQALGQGPEFLTYFNYEAQQDKSGLPNDRFSAERPEGSISTLTIQRTEQRDSAMYRCASSQAPLADTGELFFGEGSRLTVL.

The rearrangement links TRBV4-2 to TRBJ2-2; no reliable D call. Trimming pared 1 base from V and 3 bases from J, leaving 6 bases between. The CDR3 is 14 residues long. CDR1 is LGHNA and CDR2 is YNFKEQ in the germline V gene. The CDR3 region is CASSQAGHTGELFF. Written as DNA, the CDR3 is TGTGCCAGCAGCCAAGCAGGTCACACCGGGGAGCTGTTTTTT.

CDR3 in amino acids: CASSLLAAPRDEQFF. Written as DNA, the CDR3 is TGTGCCAGTAGTTTATTAGCGGCCCCCAGGGATGAGCAGTTCTTC. V and J are TRBV19 and TRBJ2-1, with D maybe TRBD2 (6 bases). V lost 5 bases, J lost 8 bases, and 19 bases lay in between. Germline lookup yields CDR1 LNHDA and CDR2 SQIVND (reference sequence). The CDR3 has 15 amino acids.

The chain joins TRBV5-1 to TRBJ2-3, with 7 bases lining up with TRBD1. J was trimmed by 4 bases and V by 0 bases; bases with no gene match: 2. The CDR3 runs 14 residues. Germline V lookup: CDR1 SGHRS, CDR2 YFSETQ. The CDR3 DNA is TGCGCCAGCAGCTTGGAAGGGGGCGCAGATACGCAGTATTTT. Amino acid sequence: CASSLEGGADTQYF.

This chain uses TRBV5-1 with TRBJ2-1; 10 bases are a match to TRBD2. The CDR3 has 15 residues. V shed 4 bases, J shed 5 bases, and the junction held 6 bases outside the gene matches. The V gene's germline CDR1 is SGHRS and CDR2 YFSETQ. The chain's CDR3 is CASSLRTSGDNEQFF. The CDR3 coding sequence is TGCGCCAGCAGCCTCAGGACTAGCGGAGACAATGAGCAGTTCTTC.

The chain couples TRBV7-2 to TRBJ2-1; TRBD2 aligns across 10 bases. J lost 8 bases, V lost 2 bases, and 3 bases had no gene match. The CDR3 spans 14 residues. CDR1 is SGHTA and CDR2 is FQGNSA in the germline V gene. The CDR3 DNA reads TGTGCCAGCAGCTTAAGGCTAGCGGGAGATGAGCAGTTCTTC. It encodes CASSLRLAGDEQFF.

The genes are TRBV10-1 and TRBJ2-1; 12 bases align to TRBD2. CDR1 and CDR2 from the germline V gene are WNHNN and SYGVQD (reference sequence). V trimming: 8 bases; J trimming: 4 bases; junction bases outside the gene matches: 0. The CDR3 spans 13 residues. In DNA, the CDR3 is TGCGCCAGCGGACTAGCGGGGTACAATGAGCAGTTCTTC. It yields the protein CASGLAGYNEQFF.

The gene calls are TRBV5-1 and TRBJ1-1, with 7 bases matching TRBD1. This CDR3 contains 14 residues. Germline V CDR1 and CDR2: SGHRS, YFSETQ. The V gene end was trimmed by 4 bases and the J gene end by 5 bases; junction bases not matched to a gene: 8. DNA for the CDR3: TGCGCCAGCAGCGTTGACAGGGTTCGAACTGAAGCTTTCTTT. This gives the protein CASSVDRVRTEAFF.

The chain employs TRBV19 and TRBJ2-5; maybe TRBD2 (7 bases). Germline assignment: CDR1 LNHDA and CDR2 SQIVND (reference sequence). The CDR3 extends over 15 amino acids. Trimming took 4 bases from V and 1 from J, leaving 13 bases between them. The CDR3 spells CASSRGRGFQETQYF. The CDR3 nucleotides read TGTGCCAGTAGTAGGGGGAGGGGGTTCCAAGAGACCCAGTACTTC.

The chain employs TRBV19 and TRBJ2-1; 10 bases agree with TRBD1. V gave up 7 bases and J gave up 1 base; unmatched junction bases: 4. Germline assignment: CDR1 LNHDA and CDR2 SQIVND (reference sequence). The CDR3 contains 15 residues. In DNA, the CDR3 is TGTGCCAGTACCTTGGACAGGGGGTCCTACAATGAGCAGTTCTTC. It specifies CASTLDRGSYNEQFF.

The chain uses TRBV7-2 and TRBJ2-7; D unclear. The CDR3 is made up of 11 amino acids. In germline, CDR1 is SGHTA, CDR2 FQGNSA. V was shortened by 0 bases and J by 6 bases, with 3 bases between the two germline ends. CDR3 sequence (DNA): TGTGCCAGCAGCTTAGCGGCCGAGCAGTACTTC. Encoded protein: CASSLAAEQYF.

V usage is TRBV30 and J usage is TRBJ2-5; the D is unclear. V lost 0 bases, J lost 7 bases, and 18 bases lay in between. The CDR3 is made up of 15 amino acids. From germline, CDR1 is GTSNPN and CDR2 SVGIG (reference sequence). The CDR3 nucleotides read TGTGCCTGGAGTGTAACTTGGCTACCGTCGGCGACCCAGTACTTC. This sequence encodes CAWSVTWLPSATQYF. Using reference TRBV30 and TRBJ2-5 for the parts outside the CDR3, the full variable domain is SQTIHQWPATLVQPVGSPLSLECTVEGTSNPNLYWYRQAAGRGLQLLFYSVGIGQISSEVPQNLSASRPQDRQFILSSKKLLLSDSGFYLCAWSVTWLPSATQYFGPGTRLLVL.

This chain joins TRBV5-6 and TRBJ2-2; D might be TRBD2 (6 bases). The CDR3 spans 16 residues. Germline values: CDR1 SGHDT, CDR2 YYEEEE. Trimming stripped 1 base from V and 0 bases from J, with 10 bases between. The CDR3 spells CASSLWGVTNTGELFF. CDR3 nucleotides: TGTGCCAGCAGCTTGTGGGGGGTTACGAACACCGGGGAGCTGTTTTTT.

This clone has only one observation. The CDR3 DNA sequence: TGTGCCAGTAGTAGGGGCACAGATACGCAGTATTTT. It codes for CASSRGTDTQYF. V usage is TRBV19 and J usage is TRBJ2-3, with D unresolved. The length of the CDR3 is 12 residues. CDR1 is LNHDA, CDR2 SQIVND, per germline (reference sequence). V was trimmed by 4 bases and J by 1 base, leaving 3 bases between them.

This chain links TRBV22-1 with TRBJ2-1; the D call of TRBD1 is as the table states it, not checked on the DNA. TRBV22-1 constitutes a pseudogene. CDR3 length equals 18 residues. This CDR3 reads CPGSAGPSRVSSYNEQFF. The CDR3 nucleotides are TGTCCTGGGAGCGCGGGTCCTTCCAGGGTGAGCTCCTACAATGAGCAGTTCTTC.

CDR3 nucleotides: TGTGCCAGCAGTTTAAAAGGGTATCAGCCCCAGCATTTT. Protein product: CASSLKGYQPQHF. The chain couples TRBV27 to TRBJ1-5, with no clear D. With 2 bases removed from V and 5 bases from J, the gap between germline ends came to 7 bases. From germline, CDR1 is MNHEY and CDR2 SMNVEV (reference sequence). The CDR3 extends over 13 amino acids.

This chain links TRBV4-1 with TRBJ2-7; 8 bases line up with TRBD1. The CDR3 is 15 amino acids. The germline V gene encodes CDR1 MGHRA and CDR2 YSYEKL. After removal of 1 base from V and 0 bases from J, the junction contained 2 bases not matched to a gene. The CDR3 nucleotides are TGCGCCAGCAGCCAAGGGACAGGGTCCTCCTACGAGCAGTACTTC. Residues: CASSQGTGSSYEQYF.

This clone was seen a single time. V is TRBV11-2 and J is TRBJ2-1; TRBD2 aligns across 15 bases. CDR3 length: 19 amino acids. CDR1 is SGHAT and CDR2 is FQNNGV in the germline V gene. The J segment lost 0 bases and the V segment lost 6 bases, leaving 9 bases of the junction unmatched. In DNA, the CDR3 is TGTGCCAGCAGGCGCCAGGGACTAGCGGGAGGAAGCTCCTACAATGAGCAGTTCTTC. Translation: CASRRQGLAGGSSYNEQFF. Complete variable domain (other parts from reference TRBV11-2 and TRBJ2-1): EAGVAQSPRYKIIEKRQSVAFWCNPISGHATLYWYQQILGQGPKLLIQFQNNGVVDDSQLPKDRFSAERLKGVDSTLKIQPAKLEDSAVYLCASRRQGLAGGSSYNEQFFGPGTRLTVL.

The V and J genes are TRBV28 and TRBJ2-5; D is unclear. The germline V gene has CDR1 MDHEN and CDR2 SYDVKM. The V and J ends lost 2 bases and 4 bases respectively, with 8 bases between them. There are 13 residues in the CDR3. CDR3 protein: CASSLGPGETQYF. The CDR3, as DNA: TGTGCCAGCAGTTTAGGTCCGGGAGAGACCCAGTACTTC.

This chain links TRBV7-2 with TRBJ2-1; 8 positions agree with TRBD2. Germline V gene data show CDR1 as SGHTA and CDR2 as FQGNSA. CDR3 size: 15 residues. With V trimmed by 5 bases and J by 7 bases, 10 bases remained unmatched. The chain's CDR3 is CASSPPGLDLNEQFF. For the CDR3, the DNA is TGTGCCAGCAGCCCGCCGGGACTAGATCTAAATGAGCAGTTCTTC.

This sequence joins TRBV7-8 and TRBJ1-5; a possible D gene is TRBD1 (6 bases). The CDR3 sequence is 16 residues long. V was cut by 6 bases and J by 6 bases, with 21 bases left in between. From germline, CDR1 is SGHVS and CDR2 FQNEAQ. The CDR3 sequence: CASSIGGQSRSQPQHF. The DNA of the CDR3 is TGTGCCAGCAGTATAGGGGGGCAGTCGCGGAGTCAGCCCCAGCATTTT.

This clone showed up just a few times. The chain is built from TRBV6-5 and TRBJ2-1; TRBD1 aligns across 9 bases. Trimming cost V 0 bases and J 8 bases; bases outside gene matches: 5. From germline, CDR1 is MNHEY and CDR2 SVGAGI. The CDR3 runs to 15 residues. The CDR3 nucleotides read TGTGCCAGCAGTTACTCGGGGGACAGGGTGCATGAGCAGTTCTTC. Amino acids: CASSYSGDRVHEQFF.